A selection of T cell receptor beta chains follows, all from one sample in a study of T-cell reconstitution after alpha-beta-depleted transplantation in children. Using its own MiXCR run on the PCR reads, TCRdb lists one record per CDR3 protein. The sample lists about 610,000 distinct CDR3 sequences; approximately 10% were seen once. This sample comprised PBMCs from the stem cell graft donor, obtained from the stem cell graft. Receptors were obtained from a human donor who donated a stem cell graft to a child with acute myeloid leukemia. Each CDR3 is given with its conserved first and last residue. A D gene is named only where the DNA matches it firmly. Only part of the rows carry a size: once, few, many, or a class if the clone is expanded.

j_call v_call d_call clone_size cdr3_aa cdr3_nt
TRBJ2-7 TRBV7-2 . many CASSLGTPYEQYF TGTGCCAGCAGCTTAGGTACGCCCTACGAGCAGTACTTC
TRBJ1-1 TRBV11-3 TRBD1 . CASSADRGDTEAFF TGTGCCAGCAGCGCCGACAGGGGGGACACTGAAGCTTTCTTT
TRBJ2-3 TRBV20-1 . few CSARGLANTDTQYF TGCAGTGCTAGAGGTCTAGCGAACACAGATACGCAGTATTTT
TRBJ2-1 TRBV5-6 . few CASSLDPAGSYNEQFF TGTGCCAGCAGCTTGGATCCCGCGGGCTCCTACAATGAGCAGTTCTTC
TRBJ1-5 TRBV20-1 TRBD1 few CSARDRNRGGQPQHF TGCAGTGCTAGAGATCGAAACAGGGGGGGCCAGCCCCAGCATTTT
TRBJ2-1 TRBV10-3 . many CAISALGSGENEQFF TGTGCCATCAGCGCCCTGGGTAGCGGAGAAAATGAGCAGTTCTTC
TRBJ1-5 TRBV18 TRBD1 . CASSLLTGTGQPQPQHF TGTGCCAGCTCTCTGCTCACCGGGACAGGGCAGCCTCAGCCCCAGCATTTT
TRBJ2-7 TRBV20-1 TRBD2 few CSASGGSGRNEQYF TGCAGTGCTAGCGGGGGTAGCGGGAGGAACGAGCAGTACTTC
TRBJ2-1 TRBV5-1 TRBD2 many CASSAGAAGAVVEQFF TGCGCCAGCAGCGCGGGGGCAGCGGGAGCGGTGGTTGAGCAGTTCTTC
TRBJ2-5 TRBV9 . . CASSVVGGQETQYF TGTGCCAGCAGCGTAGTGGGCGGCCAAGAGACCCAGTACTTC
TRBJ2-3 TRBV14 . . CASSFRGLVVPDTQYF TGTGCCAGCAGTTTTCGTGGACTTGTGGTACCAGATACGCAGTATTTT
TRBJ2-3 TRBV7-2 . few CASRAFSDTQYF TGTGCCAGCAGAGCCTTTTCGGATACGCAGTATTTT
TRBJ2-3 TRBV10-3 . . CAISEPASDTQYF TGTGCCATCAGTGAGCCAGCTTCGGATACGCAGTATTTT
TRBJ2-5 TRBV7-2 . many CASSLARQETQYF TGTGCCAGCAGTCTAGCCAGGCAAGAGACCCAGTACTTC
TRBJ2-6 TRBV7-3 . few CASSLEGPGANVLTF TGTGCCAGCAGCTTAGAAGGGCCGGGGGCCAACGTCCTGACTTTC
TRBJ1-4 TRBV9 . many CASSGTDNEKLFF TGTGCCAGCAGCGGAACAGACAATGAAAAACTGTTTTTT
TRBJ2-1 TRBV29-1 . few CSVDWSSYNEQFF TGCAGCGTGGACTGGAGCTCCTACAATGAGCAGTTCTTC
TRBJ2-5 TRBV13 . . CASSLNRKGGETQYF TGTGCCAGCAGCTTAAATCGTAAGGGGGGAGAGACCCAGTACTTC
TRBJ2-1 TRBV5-6 . many CASSLGLVPTPFF TGTGCCAGCAGCTTGGGACTAGTCCCCACCCCGTTCTTC
TRBJ2-7 TRBV3-1 . few CASSQLGVSPYEQYF TGTGCCAGCAGCCAATTAGGGGTTTCGCCCTACGAGCAGTACTTC
TRBJ2-1 TRBV3-1 . . CATSKQVEQFF TGTGCCACCAGCAAACAGGTTGAGCAGTTCTTC
TRBJ2-2 TRBV7-2 . . CASSVIETGELFF TGTGCCAGCAGTGTTATTGAGACCGGGGAGCTGTTTTTT
TRBJ2-3 TRBV29-1 . few CSVDMGPPDTQYF TGCAGCGTTGACATGGGCCCGCCGGATACGCAGTATTTT
TRBJ2-3 TRBV4-2 TRBD2 . CASSQFSSGATDTQYF TGTGCCAGCAGCCAATTTTCCAGCGGGGCCACAGATACGCAGTATTTT
TRBJ2-2 TRBV27 . many CASSTYGRPGELFF TGTGCCAGCAGTACCTATGGACGCCCCGGGGAGCTGTTTTTT
TRBJ2-7 TRBV7-9 . many CASSQFRAQEQYF TGTGCCAGCAGCCAATTTCGGGCCCAAGAGCAGTACTTC
TRBJ2-7 TRBV6-5 . many CASSRRVAGYEQYF TGTGCCAGCAGCCGCCGGGTCGCGGGCTACGAGCAGTACTTC
TRBJ2-2 TRBV5-1 . few CASSLGSPGTGELFF TGCGCCAGCAGCTTGGGTTCGCCGGGCACCGGGGAGCTGTTTTTT
TRBJ1-1 TRBV10-3 TRBD1 many CAITPGERQGACLTEAFF TGTGCCATCACCCCTGGGGAGAGACAGGGGGCCTGTCTCACTGAAGCTTTCTTT
TRBJ2-7 TRBV7-9 . many CASSSPGRTPYEQYF TGTGCCAGCAGCTCCCCGGGACGTACACCCTACGAGCAGTACTTC
TRBJ2-2 TRBV9 . few CASSVGSVASLLGELFF TGTGCCAGCAGCGTAGGGAGCGTAGCTAGTCTCCTCGGGGAGCTGTTTTTT
TRBJ2-4 TRBV11-2 . . CASSLVVPISPLSNPNIQYF TGTGCCAGCAGCTTAGTTGTGCCGATCTCCCCCCTCAGTAACCCAAACATTCAGTACTTC
TRBJ1-5 TRBV2 . . CASSGSTGSGQPQHF TGTGCCAGCAGTGGAAGTACAGGTTCGGGGCAGCCCCAGCATTTT
TRBJ2-7 TRBV20-1 . many CSAREGSSYEQYF TGCAGTGCTAGAGAGGGAAGCTCCTACGAGCAGTACTTC
TRBJ2-1 TRBV15 TRBD1 . CATSPGQGRSWNEQFF TGTGCCACCAGCCCAGGACAGGGAAGGTCCTGGAATGAGCAGTTCTTC
TRBJ1-1 TRBV12-3/TRBV12-4 . . CASSPSPHRTEAFF TGTGCCAGCAGTCCATCGCCACACCGCACTGAAGCTTTCTTT
TRBJ2-5 TRBV29-1 TRBD2 few CSVGGTSGRMIETQYF TGCAGCGTGGGGGGGACTAGCGGGAGAATGATAGAGACCCAGTACTTC
TRBJ2-5 TRBV11-2 TRBD1 few CASSPRQGSWETQYF TGTGCCAGCAGCCCTAGACAGGGTTCGTGGGAGACCCAGTACTTC
TRBJ2-1 TRBV3-1 . . CASSQEWRLANEQFF TGTGCCAGCAGCCAAGAATGGCGGCTAGCTAATGAGCAGTTCTTC
TRBJ2-2 TRBV6-4 . many CASKLERNTGELFF TGTGCCAGCAAATTGGAGCGGAACACCGGGGAGCTGTTTTTT
TRBJ2-1 TRBV20-1 . . CSPRGFPSSYNEQFF TGCAGCCCCCGGGGCTTTCCGAGCTCCTACAATGAGCAGTTCTTC
TRBJ1-5 TRBV7-2 . few CATGRDQPQHF TGTGCCACGGGGAGGGATCAGCCCCAGCATTTT
TRBJ2-3 TRBV4-3 . many CASSQDPPPDTQYF TGCGCCAGCAGCCAAGATCCCCCACCAGATACGCAGTATTTT
TRBJ2-1 TRBV7-8 . few CASSLVGEAYNEQFF TGTGCCAGCAGCTTAGTAGGGGAGGCCTACAATGAGCAGTTCTTC
TRBJ1-2 TRBV6-5 TRBD1 few CASSYRDRGFGYTF TGTGCCAGCAGTTATAGGGACAGGGGTTTTGGCTACACCTTC
TRBJ2-1 TRBV5-1 . many CASSFRQDNEQFF TGCGCCAGCAGCTTCCGACAGGACAATGAGCAGTTCTTC
TRBJ1-4 TRBV12-3/TRBV12-4 . many CASSQGVGEKLFF TGTGCCAGCAGCCAGGGCGTAGGGGAAAAACTGTTTTTT
TRBJ2-1 TRBV5-1 TRBD2 few CASSLVSLTSGRRDEQFF TGCGCCAGCAGCTTGGTTTCCTTGACTAGCGGGAGAAGAGATGAGCAGTTCTTC
TRBJ2-1 TRBV12-3/TRBV12-4 . few CASTEGKQNEQFF TGTGCCAGCACCGAAGGGAAGCAAAATGAGCAGTTCTTC